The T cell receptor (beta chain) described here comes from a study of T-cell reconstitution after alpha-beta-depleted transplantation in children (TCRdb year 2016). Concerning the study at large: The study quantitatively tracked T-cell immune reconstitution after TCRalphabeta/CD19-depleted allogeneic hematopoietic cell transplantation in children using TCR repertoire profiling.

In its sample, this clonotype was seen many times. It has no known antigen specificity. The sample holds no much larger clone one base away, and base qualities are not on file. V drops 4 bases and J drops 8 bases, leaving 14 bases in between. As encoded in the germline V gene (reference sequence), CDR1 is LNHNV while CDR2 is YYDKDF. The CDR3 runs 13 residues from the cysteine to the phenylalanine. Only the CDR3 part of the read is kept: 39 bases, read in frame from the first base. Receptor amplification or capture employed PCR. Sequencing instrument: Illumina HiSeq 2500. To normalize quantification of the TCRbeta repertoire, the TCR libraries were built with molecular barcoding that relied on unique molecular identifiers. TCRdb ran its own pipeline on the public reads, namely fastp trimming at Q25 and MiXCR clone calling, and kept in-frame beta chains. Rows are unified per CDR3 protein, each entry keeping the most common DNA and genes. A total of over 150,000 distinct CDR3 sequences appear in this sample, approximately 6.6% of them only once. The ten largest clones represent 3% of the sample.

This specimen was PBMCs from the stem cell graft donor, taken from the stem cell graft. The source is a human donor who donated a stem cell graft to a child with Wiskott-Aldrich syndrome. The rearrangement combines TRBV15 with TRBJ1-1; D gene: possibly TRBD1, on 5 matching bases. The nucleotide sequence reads TGTGCCACCAGCAACCACGGGACGGCCGAAGCTTTCTTT. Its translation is CATSNHGTAEAFF.